This entry lists 5 T cell receptor beta chains sequenced from one sample in a study of T cell responses to AZD1222 COVID-19 vaccine. TCRdb keeps only in-frame clones here, not all; method: immunoSEQ multiplex PCR. The sample records 100,000 to 150,000 clones, 75% to 90% being singletons. The sample was peripheral blood, taken on day 0 of AZD1222 vaccination. Receptor source: an adult in good health.

This sequence joins TRBV14 and TRBJ2-2; D is unresolved. The CDR3 spans 14 residues. The V end lost 2 bases, the J end lost 1 base, and 5 bases lay between the germline ends. Germline V CDR1 and CDR2: SGHDN, FVKESK. The CDR3 DNA reads TGTGCCAGCAGCCAATTCCGGAACACCGGGGAGCTGTTTTTT. This codes for CASSQFRNTGELFF. The full variable domain, its missing parts supplied by reference TRBV14 and TRBJ2-2, is EAGVTQFPSHSVIEKGQTVTLRCDPISGHDNLYWYRRVMGKEIKFLLHFVKESKQDESGMPNNRFLAERTGGTYSTLKVQPAELEDSGVYFCASSQFRNTGELFFGEGSRLTVL.

This chain uses TRBV6-5 with TRBJ1-3, with a tentative D call TRBD1 (6 bases). Germline V CDR1 and CDR2: MNHEY, SVGAGI. Deletions cut 10 bases from V and 0 bases from J, with 10 bases between. The CDR3 spans 13 residues. The CDR3 loop reads CATRGYSGNTIYF. In nucleotides, the CDR3 is TGTGCCACCAGGGGCTACTCTGGAAACACCATATATTTT.

Only one count was recorded for this clone. The chain carries TRBV27 and TRBJ1-5; no reliable D call. This CDR3 has 15 residues. V lost 8 bases to trimming and J lost 4 bases, with 18 bases between them. CDR1 MNHEY and CDR2 SMNVEV come from the germline V gene (reference sequence). The CDR3 region is CASSEGSGTNQPQHF. CDR3 nucleotides: TGTGCCAGCTCGGAGGGAAGTGGTACTAATCAGCCCCAGCATTTT.

V usage is TRBV9 and J usage is TRBJ1-5, with a weak D call TRBD1 (6 bases). CDR3 length: 14 residues. The V gene lost 4 bases and the J gene lost 5 bases, with 13 bases spanning the gap. The germline gives CDR1 SGDLS, CDR2 YYNGEE. The CDR3 loop is CASSRGGGDQPQHF. As DNA, the CDR3 is TGTGCCAGCAGCAGGGGGGGAGGAGATCAGCCCCAGCATTTT.

The chain employs TRBV6-5 and TRBJ1-6; 7 bases match TRBD1. In germline, CDR1 is MNHEY, CDR2 SVGAGI. The CDR3 has 16 residues. The J segment lost 13 bases and the V segment lost 2 bases, leaving 14 bases of the junction unmatched. The CDR3 sequence is CASSYGRQGLGTPLHF. CDR3 bases: TGTGCCAGCAGTTACGGACGACAGGGTCTTGGTACTCCCCTCCACTTT.